A selection of T cell receptor beta chains follows, all from one sample in a study of human T cells and chemical hapten exposure. TCRdb recomputed calls from the RACE reads with MiXCR, one row per CDR3 protein. There are over 300,000 distinct CDR3 sequences in the sample; 4.5% to 6% occur only once, and 2.5% to 3% lies in the top ten. The sample in question was whole blood, obtained in connection with sensitization to the hapten diphenylcyclopropenone (DPC). All receptors come from a woman aged 45 to 65 with alopecia areata. Some clones in this sample may be carry-over from other donors' samples. Each CDR3 is given with its conserved first and last residue. D genes are given only for firm matches. Where a row states a size, it is once, few, many or the class of an expanded clone; other rows omit it.

TRBJ2-1,-,many,TRBV7-9,TGTGCCAGCAGCTGGAGACGGGGGGCGGACTACAATGAGCAGTTCTTC,CASSWRRGADYNEQFF
TRBJ2-7,-,many,TRBV28,TGTGCCAGCAGTTTATCAGGGTACGAGCAGTACTTC,CASSLSGYEQYF
TRBJ2-3,-,many,TRBV30,TGTGCCTGGGAGGGTTCAAGTGGAGATACGCAGTATTTT,CAWEGSSGDTQYF
TRBJ1-5,-,-,TRBV6-5,TGTGCCAGCAGTTACGAAGTCAATCAGCCCCAGCATTTT,CASSYEVNQPQHF
TRBJ1-1,-,few,TRBV29-1,TGCAGCGTTCTCGGGGACTCCCCTTCAGCTTTCTTT,CSVLGDSPSAFF
TRBJ2-3,-,many,TRBV29-1,TGCAGCGTTGAGAGGGACACCTCCCCAGATACGCAGTATTTT,CSVERDTSPDTQYF
TRBJ1-1,-,many,TRBV18,TGTGCCAGCTCACCGGGGAAGGGGAACACTGAAGCTTTCTTT,CASSPGKGNTEAFF
TRBJ2-3,TRBD2,many,TRBV28,TGTGCCAGCAGTGGCCCCGCGGGCGGGAGCTTGGATACGCAGTATTTT,CASSGPAGGSLDTQYF
TRBJ1-1,TRBD1,-,TRBV5-1,TGCGCCAGCAGCCTAACAGGGGCGCGTACTGAAGCTTTCTTT,CASSLTGARTEAFF
TRBJ1-6,-,few,TRBV4-2,TGTGCCAGCAGCCAAGAGGAGGGGCTTTCACCCCTCCACTTT,CASSQEEGLSPLHF
TRBJ1-1,-,few,TRBV5-1,TGCGCCAGCAGCTTGGCCCTCGAGGGCACTGAAGCTTTCTTT,CASSLALEGTEAFF